This is a list of T cell receptor beta chains from one sample in a study of blood T cell repertoires in COVID-19. Some clones are missing from TCRdb's copy, which holds only in-frame ones; the method was immunoSEQ multiplex PCR. The repertoire holds about 28,000 clones, with approximately 90% as singletons. Sequenced: peripheral blood. These receptors were obtained from a man aged 55 to 69 with active COVID-19. Both conserved end residues are part of each CDR3. The D gene is left open where the match is weak. A clone size is listed for some rows: how often the clone was seen (once, few, many), or a class if it is expanded.

j_gene,v_gene,d_gene,len,abundance,CDR3aa,CDR3nt
TRBJ2-1,TRBV27,TRBD1,15,-,CASTTGGQGWDEQFF,TGTGCCAGCACGACAGGGGGACAGGGGTGGGATGAGCAGTTCTTC
TRBJ2-3,TRBV5-1,TRBD2,18,-,CASSRHPSSGGSTDTQYF,TGCGCCAGCAGCCGACACCCCTCGAGCGGGGGTAGCACAGATACGCAGTATTTT
TRBJ1-2,TRBV20-1,-,9,once,CSASRGYTF,TGCAGTGCTAGTCGGGGCTACACCTTC
TRBJ1-5,TRBV7-2,-,16,-,CASSQWGGGFGQPQHF,TGTGCCAGCAGCCAATGGGGGGGCGGATTTGGGCAGCCCCAGCATTTT
TRBJ2-7,TRBV5-4,-,13,-,CASSTTDSHEQYF,TGTGCCAGCAGCACGACAGACAGTCACGAGCAGTACTTC
TRBJ1-1,TRBV3-1/TRBV3-2,TRBD1,15,-,CASTRTGVMNTEAFF,TGTGCCAGCACTAGGACAGGGGTCATGAACACTGAAGCTTTCTTT
TRBJ1-6,TRBV19,-,17,-,CASSMIIPGSRNSPLHF,TGTGCCAGTAGTATGATAATCCCAGGGTCTAGGAATTCACCCCTCCACTTT
TRBJ2-3,TRBV10-3,TRBD2,13,-,CAISGGTSDTQYF,TGTGCCATCAGTGGGGGGACTAGCGATACGCAGTATTTT
TRBJ1-3,TRBV28,-,14,-,CASRGMDSGNTIYF,TGTGCCAGCAGGGGCATGGACTCTGGAAACACCATATATTTT
TRBJ2-2,TRBV7-6,TRBD1,18,-,CASSFTPRQGGYTGELFF,TGTGCCAGCAGCTTTACGCCGCGACAGGGCGGGTACACCGGGGAGCTGTTTTTT
TRBJ2-7,TRBV7-9,-,13,-,CASSYGTTYEQYF,TGTGCCAGCAGCTATGGGACAACCTACGAGCAGTACTTC
TRBJ2-6,TRBV7-8,-,16,-,CASSSQGVAGANVLTF,TGTGCCAGCAGCTCCCAAGGGGTAGCTGGGGCCAACGTCCTGACTTTC
TRBJ2-7,TRBV11-2,-,16,-,CASSQTTGTPTYEQYF,TGTGCCAGCAGCCAGACCACCGGGACACCTACCTACGAGCAGTACTTC
TRBJ1-2,TRBV19,-,14,-,CASSIEGQYYGYTF,TGTGCCAGTAGTATAGAGGGGCAGTACTATGGCTACACCTTC
TRBJ1-5,TRBV10-3,-,14,-,CAISEGDTMVPQHF,TGTGCCATCAGTGAGGGGGACACCATGGTGCCCCAGCATTTT
TRBJ2-1,TRBV7-9,TRBD2,15,few,CASSQGLAYYNEQFF,TGTGCCAGCAGCCAGGGACTAGCTTACTACAATGAGCAGTTCTTC
TRBJ2-1,TRBV14,TRBD2,16,-,CASSQDPSGVGNEQFF,TGTGCCAGCAGCCAAGATCCCAGCGGGGTAGGCAATGAGCAGTTCTTC
TRBJ2-7,TRBV18,-,13,few,CASSSQDGYEQYF,TGTGCCAGCTCGTCACAGGACGGCTACGAGCAGTACTTC
TRBJ2-7,TRBV19,-,13,-,CASSELHTYEQYF,TGTGCCAGTAGTGAGCTCCATACCTACGAGCAGTACTTC
TRBJ1-1,TRBV5-1,TRBD1,13,-,CASSVTGEAEAFF,TGCGCCAGCAGCGTGACAGGGGAAGCTGAAGCTTTCTTT
TRBJ2-2,TRBV19,-,13,-,CASSITGNGELFF,TGTGCCAGTAGTATCACAGGGAATGGGGAGCTGTTTTTT
TRBJ2-7,TRBV11-2,TRBD2,16,-,CASSLVGGGPAYEQYF,TGTGCCAGCAGCTTAGTAGGCGGGGGGCCGGCCTACGAGCAGTACTTC
TRBJ2-5,TRBV6-1,-,14,-,CASSEGQARETQYF,TGTGCCAGCAGTGAGGGGCAGGCGAGAGAGACCCAGTACTTC
TRBJ1-1,TRBV18,TRBD1,17,-,CASSPPRQGVWDTEAFF,TGTGCCAGCTCACCACCTCGACAGGGGGTTTGGGACACTGAAGCTTTCTTT
TRBJ1-2,TRBV12-5,TRBD1,15,-,CASGFESGTGAGYTF,TGTGCTAGTGGTTTCGAGTCCGGGACAGGGGCCGGCTACACCTTC
TRBJ2-5,TRBV20-1,TRBD1,11,-,CSAGDRETQYF,TGCAGTGCTGGGGACAGGGAGACCCAGTACTTC
TRBJ2-3,TRBV5-1,-,12,-,CASCGYADTQYF,TGCGCCAGCTGCGGGTATGCAGATACGCAGTATTTT
TRBJ1-2,TRBV5-8,-,15,-,CASSRGGRINYGYTF,TGTGCCAGCAGCAGGGGGGGCAGAATTAACTATGGCTACACCTTC
TRBJ2-3,TRBV25-1,-,16,-,CASSELGGASTDTQYF,TGTGCCAGCAGTGAATTAGGCGGGGCTAGCACAGATACGCAGTATTTT
TRBJ2-2,TRBV12-1,-,17,-,CASSPPSGGINTGELFF,TGTGCCAGCAGCCCCCCAAGCGGGGGAATTAACACCGGGGAGCTGTTTTTT
TRBJ2-2,TRBV30,TRBD1,13,-,CAWGQGGTGELFF,TGTGCCTGGGGACAGGGAGGCACCGGGGAGCTGTTTTTT
TRBJ2-7,TRBV6-5,TRBD1,14,-,CASSTNRGSYEQYF,TGTGCCAGCAGTACGAACAGGGGTAGCTACGAGCAGTACTTC
TRBJ2-5,TRBV7-8,-,15,-,CASSFRPSWGETQYF,TGTGCCAGCAGCTTTCGTCCTAGCTGGGGAGAGACCCAGTACTTC
TRBJ1-2,TRBV9,-,15,-,CASSATPQGANGYTF,TGTGCCAGCAGCGCAACTCCACAGGGAGCGAATGGCTACACCTTC
TRBJ2-1,TRBV19,TRBD2,15,-,CASRRLAGGSHEQFF,TGTGCCAGTAGGAGGTTAGCGGGGGGGTCCCATGAGCAGTTCTTC
TRBJ1-4,TRBV11-3,TRBD1,17,-,CASSSTGDLQRNEKLFF,TGTGCCAGCAGCTCGACAGGGGACCTCCAACGTAATGAAAAACTGTTTTTT
TRBJ2-5,TRBV7-3,-,13,-,CASSPWGGETQYF,TGTGCCAGCAGCCCATGGGGGGGCGAGACCCAGTACTTC
TRBJ2-2,TRBV3-1/TRBV3-2,-,13,-,CASSQGHTGELFF,TGTGCCAGCAGCCAAGGGCACACCGGGGAGCTGTTTTTT
TRBJ1-1,TRBV28,-,13,-,CASSLGTRPEAFF,TGTGCCAGCAGTCTCGGGACACGGCCTGAAGCTTTCTTT
TRBJ2-7,TRBV28,-,12,-,CASSLLTYEQYF,TGTGCCAGCAGTTTACTTACTTACGAGCAGTACTTC
TRBJ2-7,TRBV7-9,TRBD1,15,-,CASSFVGTGVLEQYF,TGTGCCAGCAGCTTCGTCGGGACAGGGGTGCTCGAGCAGTACTTC
TRBJ2-5,TRBV14,-,14,-,CASSQVGATGTQYF,TGTGCCAGCAGCCAAGTAGGGGCCACGGGGACCCAGTACTTC
TRBJ1-2,TRBV11-2,-,17,few,CASSPVRRRQKGYGYTF,TGTGCCAGCAGCCCCGTTCGAAGGCGACAGAAAGGCTATGGCTACACCTTC
TRBJ2-7,TRBV10-3,TRBD2,16,-,CAISESRGLAGPEQYF,TGTGCCATCAGTGAGTCACGCGGACTAGCGGGGCCCGAGCAGTACTTC
TRBJ2-1,TRBV9,-,15,-,CASGLSPGAYNEQFF,TGTGCCAGCGGCTTGAGCCCAGGGGCCTACAATGAGCAGTTCTTC
TRBJ2-7,TRBV6-6,TRBD1,15,-,CASSLPGTVTYEQYF,TGTGCCAGCAGTCTTCCCGGGACAGTCACCTACGAGCAGTACTTC
TRBJ2-3,TRBV11-3,TRBD2,15,once,CASSFSSGARDTQYF,TGTGCCAGCAGCTTCTCTAGCGGGGCCAGGGATACGCAGTATTTT
TRBJ1-5,TRBV21-1,-,18,-,CASRKTDRVWDSNQPQHF,TGTGCCAGCAGGAAAACCGACAGGGTTTGGGATAGCAATCAGCCCCAGCATTTT
TRBJ2-1,TRBV18,TRBD2,15,-,CASSTREGSYNEQFF,TGTGCCAGCTCAACCAGGGAGGGCTCCTACAATGAGCAGTTCTTC
TRBJ1-2,TRBV6-5,-,14,-,CASNERGAGYGYTF,TGTGCCAGCAACGAAAGGGGCGCTGGCTATGGCTACACCTTC
TRBJ1-2,TRBV19,-,13,-,CASSNTANYGYTF,TGTGCCAGTAGTAACACCGCTAACTATGGCTACACCTTC
TRBJ2-5,TRBV3-1/TRBV3-2,TRBD1,16,-,CASSHSGQAGVETQYF,TGTGCCAGCAGCCATTCCGGACAGGCCGGGGTGGAGACCCAGTACTTC
TRBJ2-1,TRBV3-1/TRBV3-2,-,14,-,CASSPQRRFYEQFF,TGTGCCAGCAGCCCACAGCGGCGCTTCTATGAGCAGTTCTTC
TRBJ1-5,TRBV5-5,-,16,-,CASSGGVDKRLQPQHF,TGTGCCAGCAGCGGTGGGGTGGACAAAAGATTACAGCCCCAGCATTTT